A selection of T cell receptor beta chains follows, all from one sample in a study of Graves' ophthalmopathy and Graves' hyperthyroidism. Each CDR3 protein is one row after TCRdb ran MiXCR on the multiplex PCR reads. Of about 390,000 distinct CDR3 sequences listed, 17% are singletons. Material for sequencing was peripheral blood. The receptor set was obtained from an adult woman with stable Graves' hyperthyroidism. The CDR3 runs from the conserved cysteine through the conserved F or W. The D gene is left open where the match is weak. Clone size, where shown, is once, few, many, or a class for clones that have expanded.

CDR3 protein: CASSLTPWGSKNIQYF
CDR3 DNA: TGTGCCAGCAGTTTAACCCCATGGGGATCCAAAAACATTCAGTACTTC
J gene: TRBJ2-4
V gene: TRBV28
D gene: NA
clone size: many

CDR3 protein: CASSLDRGMYQPQHF
CDR3 DNA: TGTGCCAGCAGCCTGGACAGGGGGATGTATCAGCCCCAGCATTTT
J gene: TRBJ1-5
V gene: TRBV11-2
D gene: TRBD1
clone size: NA

CDR3 protein: CANGVGQGTDTQYF
CDR3 DNA: TGTGCAAATGGGGTCGGACAGGGCACAGATACGCAGTATTTT
J gene: TRBJ2-3
V gene: TRBV6-2/TRBV6-3
D gene: TRBD1
clone size: NA

CDR3 protein: CASSGGLQNYGYTF
CDR3 DNA: TGTGCCAGCTCAGGGGGACTCCAGAACTATGGCTACACCTTC
J gene: TRBJ1-2
V gene: TRBV18
D gene: NA
clone size: few

CDR3 protein: CASSELGGLAKNIKYF
CDR3 DNA: TGTGCCAGCAGTGAATTGGGGGGTCTAGCCAAAAACATTAAGTACTTC
J gene: TRBJ2-4
V gene: TRBV6-1
D gene: NA
clone size: NA

CDR3 protein: CASSLRSGGRGSNQPQHF
CDR3 DNA: TGTGCCAGCAGTTTGAGGTCAGGGGGTAGGGGGAGCAATCAGCCCCAGCATTTT
J gene: TRBJ1-5
V gene: TRBV28
D gene: TRBD1
clone size: many

CDR3 protein: CASSPGAGLGYEQYF
CDR3 DNA: TGCGCCAGCAGCCCGGGAGCTGGATTGGGCTACGAGCAGTACTTC
J gene: TRBJ2-7
V gene: TRBV5-1
D gene: NA
clone size: NA

CDR3 protein: CASSASTGIQETQYF
CDR3 DNA: TGTGCCAGCAGCGCCTCGACAGGGATACAAGAGACCCAGTACTTC
J gene: TRBJ2-5
V gene: TRBV6-1
D gene: TRBD1
clone size: NA

CDR3 protein: CASSSGQSYGYTF
CDR3 DNA: TGTGCCAGCAGCTCCGGACAGTCCTATGGCTACACCTTC
J gene: TRBJ1-2
V gene: TRBV11-2
D gene: NA
clone size: NA

CDR3 protein: CAWSRSRTGELFF
CDR3 DNA: TGTGCCTGGAGTAGGTCAAGGACCGGGGAGCTGTTTTTT
J gene: TRBJ2-2
V gene: TRBV30
D gene: NA
clone size: many

CDR3 protein: CSVAGVLNTEACF
CDR3 DNA: TGCAGCGTCGCGGGGGTGCTGAACACTGAAGCTTGCTTT
J gene: TRBJ1-1
V gene: TRBV29-1
D gene: NA
clone size: NA

CDR3 protein: CASSFSGRGPYERYF
CDR3 DNA: TGCGCCAGCAGCTTCAGCGGGAGAGGCCCCTACGAGCGGTACTTC
J gene: TRBJ2-7
V gene: TRBV5-1
D gene: TRBD2
clone size: few

CDR3 protein: CASSPPTSGLAGTYEQYF
CDR3 DNA: TGTGCCAGCTCACCACCGACCTCAGGACTAGCGGGCACCTACGAGCAGTACTTC
J gene: TRBJ2-7
V gene: TRBV18
D gene: TRBD2
clone size: few

CDR3 protein: CASSSPLGQFMYGYTF
CDR3 DNA: TGTGCCAGCAGTTCCCCACTGGGACAGTTTATGTATGGCTACACCTTC
J gene: TRBJ1-2
V gene: TRBV28
D gene: TRBD1
clone size: many

CDR3 protein: CASTDTGLIGETQYF
CDR3 DNA: TGTGCCTCGACCGATACGGGACTAATAGGGGAGACCCAGTACTTC
J gene: TRBJ2-5
V gene: TRBV5-5
D gene: TRBD2
clone size: many

CDR3 protein: CASSSPSGIETQYF
CDR3 DNA: TGTGCCAGCAGTTCCCCTAGCGGGATAGAGACCCAGTACTTC
J gene: TRBJ2-5
V gene: TRBV12-3/TRBV12-4
D gene: TRBD2
clone size: many

CDR3 protein: CASSYTQNTEAFF
CDR3 DNA: TGTGCCAGCAGCTATACCCAGAACACTGAAGCTTTCTTT
J gene: TRBJ1-1
V gene: TRBV6-5
D gene: NA
clone size: many

CDR3 protein: CASSPTSRQGKAAFF
CDR3 DNA: TGTGCCAGTAGCCCAACGTCAAGACAGGGGAAGGCCGCTTTCTTT
J gene: TRBJ1-1
V gene: TRBV19
D gene: TRBD1
clone size: many

CDR3 protein: CASSQGGYAQETQYF
CDR3 DNA: TGTGCCAGCAGCCAAGGCGGGTACGCCCAAGAGACCCAGTACTTC
J gene: TRBJ2-5
V gene: TRBV3-1
D gene: NA
clone size: NA

CDR3 protein: CASSLGFGGPYEQYF
CDR3 DNA: TGTGCCAGCAGTTTAGGCTTCGGCGGACCCTACGAGCAGTACTTC
J gene: TRBJ2-7
V gene: TRBV27
D gene: NA
clone size: many

CDR3 protein: CAISVRGSTGEQYF
CDR3 DNA: TGTGCCATCAGTGTCCGGGGCTCTACGGGCGAGCAGTACTTC
J gene: TRBJ2-7
V gene: TRBV10-3
D gene: NA
clone size: NA

CDR3 protein: CSALDGVGEGNGELFF
CDR3 DNA: TGCAGTGCTCTCGATGGGGTCGGGGAAGGTAACGGGGAGCTGTTTTTT
J gene: TRBJ2-2
V gene: TRBV20-1
D gene: NA
clone size: many

CDR3 protein: CASSFVGGARLDGYTF
CDR3 DNA: TGTGCCAGCAGTTTTGTGGGGGGGGCACGGCTGGATGGCTACACCTTC
J gene: TRBJ1-2
V gene: TRBV28
D gene: NA
clone size: many

CDR3 protein: CASSLGGMSGYTF
CDR3 DNA: TGTGCCAGCAGCTTGGGAGGGATGAGTGGCTACACCTTC
J gene: TRBJ1-2
V gene: TRBV5-4
D gene: NA
clone size: NA

CDR3 protein: CASSKDSGYEQYF
CDR3 DNA: TGTGCCAGCAGTAAGGATAGCGGCTACGAGCAGTACTTC
J gene: TRBJ2-7
V gene: TRBV2
D gene: NA
clone size: few

CDR3 protein: CASSQRPGTGGNYEQYF
CDR3 DNA: TGTGCCAGCAGCCAGAGACCCGGGACAGGGGGCAACTACGAGCAGTACTTC
J gene: TRBJ2-7
V gene: TRBV14
D gene: TRBD1
clone size: many

CDR3 protein: CATSTGAKNIQYF
CDR3 DNA: TGTGCCACCTCGACAGGAGCCAAAAACATTCAGTACTTC
J gene: TRBJ2-4
V gene: TRBV27
D gene: NA
clone size: many

CDR3 protein: CASSQPREAGELFF
CDR3 DNA: TGCGCCAGCAGCCAACCTCGGGAGGCCGGGGAGCTGTTTTTT
J gene: TRBJ2-2
V gene: TRBV4-1
D gene: TRBD2
clone size: few

CDR3 protein: CASSLAVGRGYEQYF
CDR3 DNA: TGCGCCAGCAGCTTGGCTGTGGGCAGGGGCTACGAGCAGTACTTC
J gene: TRBJ2-7
V gene: TRBV5-1
D gene: NA
clone size: many

CDR3 protein: CASSPNMGAVYEQYF
CDR3 DNA: TGTGCCAGCAGCCCAAACATGGGAGCGGTGTACGAGCAGTACTTC
J gene: TRBJ2-7
V gene: TRBV12-3/TRBV12-4
D gene: NA
clone size: many

CDR3 protein: CASSEAGDTDTQYF
CDR3 DNA: TGTGCCAGCAGCGAAGCGGGAGACACAGATACGCAGTATTTT
J gene: TRBJ2-3
V gene: TRBV12-3/TRBV12-4
D gene: TRBD2
clone size: few

CDR3 protein: CASSQDSGSMSYEQYF
CDR3 DNA: TGTGCCAGCAGCCAAGATAGCGGGAGTATGTCCTACGAGCAGTACTTC
J gene: TRBJ2-7
V gene: TRBV4-2
D gene: TRBD2
clone size: many

CDR3 protein: CASSLNYEAFF
CDR3 DNA: TGCGCCAGCAGTCTGAATTACGAGGCTTTCTTT
J gene: TRBJ1-1
V gene: TRBV5-1
D gene: NA
clone size: many

CDR3 protein: CSPRPIMRGSLGEQYF
CDR3 DNA: TGCAGCCCCCGTCCGATTATGCGGGGGTCGCTTGGCGAGCAGTACTTC
J gene: TRBJ2-7
V gene: TRBV20-1
D gene: TRBD2
clone size: many

CDR3 protein: CAWSLGGASADFF
CDR3 DNA: TGTGCCTGGAGCTTAGGGGGCGCGAGTGCTGATTTCTTT
J gene: TRBJ1-1
V gene: TRBV30
D gene: TRBD1
clone size: NA

CDR3 protein: CASSPGTSGLLGNTGELFF
CDR3 DNA: TGTGCCAGCAGCCCCGGGACTAGCGGCCTCTTGGGGAACACCGGGGAGCTGTTTTTT
J gene: TRBJ2-2
V gene: TRBV6-2/TRBV6-3
D gene: TRBD2
clone size: many

CDR3 protein: CASSLTGGVNQPQHF
CDR3 DNA: TGTGCCAGCAGTCTGACAGGGGGAGTTAATCAGCCCCAGCATTTT
J gene: TRBJ1-5
V gene: TRBV27
D gene: TRBD1
clone size: many

CDR3 protein: CAWSAGGPSYEQYF
CDR3 DNA: TGTGCCTGGAGTGCGGGAGGGCCCTCCTACGAGCAGTACTTC
J gene: TRBJ2-7
V gene: TRBV30
D gene: TRBD2
clone size: few

CDR3 protein: CASSYIPLDRGPYTEAFF
CDR3 DNA: TGTGCCAGCAGTTATATCCCCTTGGACAGGGGACCGTACACTGAAGCTTTCTTT
J gene: TRBJ1-1
V gene: TRBV28
D gene: TRBD1
clone size: many

CDR3 protein: CASRGGRWEPNTEAFF
CDR3 DNA: TGTGCCAGTAGGGGGGGCAGGTGGGAACCCAACACTGAAGCTTTCTTT
J gene: TRBJ1-1
V gene: TRBV19
D gene: NA
clone size: many

CDR3 protein: CASSPGLAGLETQYF
CDR3 DNA: TGTGCCAGCAGCCCCGGACTAGCGGGCCTAGAGACCCAGTACTTC
J gene: TRBJ2-5
V gene: TRBV13
D gene: TRBD2
clone size: few

CDR3 protein: CSASGLAGPSYEQYF
CDR3 DNA: TGCAGTGCGAGTGGGCTAGCGGGACCCTCCTACGAGCAGTACTTC
J gene: TRBJ2-7
V gene: TRBV20-1
D gene: TRBD2
clone size: many

CDR3 protein: CASRRTGLSSGNTIYF
CDR3 DNA: TGTGCCAGCAGGAGGACAGGGCTAAGCTCTGGAAACACCATATATTTT
J gene: TRBJ1-3
V gene: TRBV27
D gene: TRBD1
clone size: many

CDR3 protein: CASSHSGTSYEQYF
CDR3 DNA: TGTGCCAGCAGTCATAGCGGGACTTCCTACGAGCAGTACTTC
J gene: TRBJ2-7
V gene: TRBV28
D gene: TRBD2
clone size: many

CDR3 protein: CSAEPPGLALTYEQYF
CDR3 DNA: TGCAGTGCTGAGCCCCCGGGACTAGCTCTGACCTACGAGCAGTACTTC
J gene: TRBJ2-7
V gene: TRBV20-1
D gene: TRBD2
clone size: many

CDR3 protein: CASSFGTENQPQHF
CDR3 DNA: TGTGCCAGCAGCTTCGGGACGGAAAATCAGCCCCAGCATTTT
J gene: TRBJ1-5
V gene: TRBV7-8
D gene: NA
clone size: many

CDR3 protein: CSVEDHGQLPPNYGYTF
CDR3 DNA: TGCAGCGTTGAAGATCACGGACAGCTCCCGCCTAACTATGGCTACACCTTC
J gene: TRBJ1-2
V gene: TRBV29-1
D gene: NA
clone size: many

CDR3 protein: CASSIRKTGQSSYEQYF
CDR3 DNA: TGTGCCAGTAGTATAAGAAAAACGGGACAGAGCTCCTACGAGCAGTACTTC
J gene: TRBJ2-7
V gene: TRBV19
D gene: TRBD1
clone size: many

CDR3 protein: CASRRGAGDTGELFF
CDR3 DNA: TGTGCCAGCAGGCGGGGAGCGGGAGACACCGGGGAGCTGTTTTTT
J gene: TRBJ2-2
V gene: TRBV2
D gene: TRBD2
clone size: many

CDR3 protein: CASNPRGTSLLNTEAFF
CDR3 DNA: TGTGCCAGCAACCCACGTGGGACATCACTTTTGAACACTGAAGCTTTCTTT
J gene: TRBJ1-1
V gene: TRBV27
D gene: NA
clone size: many

CDR3 protein: CASSYSRAVYEQYF
CDR3 DNA: TGTGCCAGCAGTTACTCGAGGGCAGTTTACGAGCAGTACTTC
J gene: TRBJ2-7
V gene: TRBV6-5
D gene: NA
clone size: many

CDR3 protein: CASSGTYQSYEQYF
CDR3 DNA: TGTGCCAGCAGCGGGACGTACCAGTCCTACGAGCAGTACTTC
J gene: TRBJ2-7
V gene: TRBV7-9
D gene: NA
clone size: many

CDR3 protein: CASSQKQGDYGYTF
CDR3 DNA: TGCGCCAGCAGCCAAAAACAGGGGGACTATGGCTACACCTTC
J gene: TRBJ1-2
V gene: TRBV4-1
D gene: TRBD1
clone size: many

CDR3 protein: CASSSGKKKQETQYF
CDR3 DNA: TGTGCCAGCAGCTCCGGGAAAAAAAAACAAGAGACCCAGTACTTC
J gene: TRBJ2-5
V gene: TRBV12-3/TRBV12-4
D gene: NA
clone size: many

CDR3 protein: CASTPASGRATGELFF
CDR3 DNA: TGTGCCAGTACTCCAGCTAGCGGGAGGGCCACCGGGGAGCTGTTTTTT
J gene: TRBJ2-2
V gene: TRBV19
D gene: TRBD2
clone size: NA

CDR3 protein: CASSLGQGVEQYF
CDR3 DNA: TGTGCCAGCAGTTTAGGCCAGGGGGTCGAGCAGTACTTC
J gene: TRBJ2-7
V gene: TRBV12-3/TRBV12-4
D gene: TRBD1
clone size: many

CDR3 protein: CSVRPGTGEYEQYF
CDR3 DNA: TGCAGCGTTCGTCCCGGGACAGGGGAGTACGAGCAGTACTTC
J gene: TRBJ2-7
V gene: TRBV29-1
D gene: TRBD1
clone size: many

CDR3 protein: CASSFSGQGYGYTF
CDR3 DNA: TGCGCCAGCAGCTTCTCGGGACAAGGCTATGGCTACACCTTC
J gene: TRBJ1-2
V gene: TRBV5-1
D gene: NA
clone size: many

CDR3 protein: CSATQIRDRSTEAFF
CDR3 DNA: TGCAGTGCTACCCAGATCCGGGACCGCAGTACTGAAGCTTTCTTT
J gene: TRBJ1-1
V gene: TRBV20-1
D gene: NA
clone size: many

CDR3 protein: CASSPDGTGYGYTF
CDR3 DNA: TGTGCCAGCAGCCCAGACGGGACAGGGTATGGCTACACCTTC
J gene: TRBJ1-2
V gene: TRBV11-2
D gene: TRBD1
clone size: many